Listed below are T cell receptor beta chains from one sample, sequenced in a study of molecular identifiers for immune sequencing clone quantification. TCRdb independently ran MiXCR on the PCR reads; one entry per CDR3 protein. Among 30,000 to 45,000 distinct CDR3 sequences, around 18% were seen once, and the ten largest hold about 6.2%. The sequencing input was naive CD8+ T cells from blood, with Jurkat cell RNA spiked in. The receptor source for this set is a human donor in good health. Some libraries in this study had Jurkat cell RNA spiked in. The CDR3 runs from the conserved cysteine through the conserved F or W. The D gene is left open where the match is weak. The size field is filled for only some rows; it gives once, few, many or a size class.

D: TRBD2
J: TRBJ2-1
size: medium-sized
length: 14
V: TRBV7-8
CDR3: CASKVSSGYNEQFF
DNA: TGTGCCAGCAAGGTTTCTAGCGGATACAATGAGCAGTTCTTC

D: NA
J: TRBJ2-3
size: NA
length: 15
V: TRBV27
CDR3: CASSLGVRGSDTQYF
DNA: TGTGCCAGCAGTTTAGGGGTTAGGGGGTCAGATACGCAGTATTTT

D: NA
J: TRBJ1-5
size: many
length: 14
V: TRBV24-1
CDR3: CATSGAGNNQPQHF
DNA: TGTGCCACCAGTGGAGCGGGGAACAATCAGCCCCAGCATTTT

D: NA
J: TRBJ2-4
size: NA
length: 13
V: TRBV28
CDR3: CASSLAPRSIQYF
DNA: TGTGCCAGCAGTTTAGCCCCCCGCAGCATTCAGTACTTC

D: TRBD1
J: TRBJ1-1
size: NA
length: 13
V: TRBV13
CDR3: CASSVGQVPEAFF
DNA: TGTGCCAGCAGCGTGGGACAGGTGCCTGAAGCTTTCTTT

D: TRBD1
J: TRBJ2-6
size: many
length: 17
V: TRBV4-1
CDR3: CASSQDDREPGANVLTF
DNA: TGCGCCAGCAGCCAAGACGACAGGGAACCTGGGGCCAACGTCCTGACTTTC

D: NA
J: TRBJ2-5
size: few
length: 11
V: TRBV10-3
CDR3: CAISESGTQYF
DNA: TGTGCCATCAGTGAATCGGGGACCCAGTACTTC

D: NA
J: TRBJ2-7
size: many
length: 19
V: TRBV6-5
CDR3: CASSLYRGGSLMVGREQYF
DNA: TGTGCCAGCAGTTTATACAGGGGAGGGAGTTTGATGGTCGGTCGGGAGCAGTACTTC

D: TRBD1
J: TRBJ1-2
size: NA
length: 13
V: TRBV7-9
CDR3: CASRQETGIGYTF
DNA: TGTGCCAGCAGGCAGGAGACAGGGATTGGCTACACCTTC

D: NA
J: TRBJ2-1
size: NA
length: 13
V: TRBV19
CDR3: CASSMSPRGEQFF
DNA: TGTGCCAGTAGTATGAGCCCCAGAGGGGAGCAGTTCTTC

D: NA
J: TRBJ1-5
size: NA
length: 17
V: TRBV27
CDR3: CASSSPLQGQDNQPQHF
DNA: TGTGCCAGCAGTTCCCCTCTCCAGGGGCAGGACAATCAGCCCCAGCATTTT

D: NA
J: TRBJ2-7
size: many
length: 14
V: TRBV4-1
CDR3: CASSQENREDEQYF
DNA: TGCGCCAGCAGCCAAGAGAACAGGGAAGACGAGCAGTACTTC

D: TRBD2
J: TRBJ2-2
size: many
length: 15
V: TRBV20-1
CDR3: CSAPLAGWDTGELFF
DNA: TGCAGTGCTCCTCTAGCGGGATGGGACACCGGGGAGCTGTTTTTT

D: TRBD2
J: TRBJ2-1
size: NA
length: 16
V: TRBV7-9
CDR3: CASSLELAGILDEQFF
DNA: TGTGCCAGCAGCTTAGAGTTAGCGGGGATTTTGGATGAGCAGTTCTTC

D: TRBD2
J: TRBJ2-7
size: many
length: 12
V: TRBV9
CDR3: CASSVGGDEQYF
DNA: TGTGCCAGCAGCGTCGGGGGGGACGAGCAGTACTTC

D: TRBD1
J: TRBJ2-7
size: many
length: 14
V: TRBV4-3
CDR3: CASSPQGAVDEQYF
DNA: TGCGCCAGCAGCCCGCAGGGGGCCGTCGACGAGCAGTACTTC

D: TRBD2
J: TRBJ2-7
size: few
length: 14
V: TRBV28
CDR3: CASSSGTRSYEQYF
DNA: TGTGCCAGCAGTTCCGGGACTAGGTCCTACGAGCAGTACTTC

D: NA
J: TRBJ1-5
size: many
length: 15
V: TRBV4-3
CDR3: CASSQDRAGYQPQHF
DNA: TGCGCCAGCAGCCAAGATCGTGCGGGTTATCAGCCCCAGCATTTT

D: TRBD2
J: TRBJ2-3
size: many
length: 12
V: TRBV20-1
CDR3: CSGREYSDTQYF
DNA: TGCAGTGGGCGGGAGTACTCAGATACGCAGTATTTT

D: NA
J: TRBJ2-4
size: NA
length: 15
V: TRBV28
CDR3: CASSLETGAKNIQYF
DNA: TGTGCCAGCAGTTTAGAGACGGGAGCCAAAAACATTCAGTACTTC

D: NA
J: TRBJ2-7
size: NA
length: 11
V: TRBV7-9
CDR3: CASSFPDEQYF
DNA: TGTGCCAGCAGCTTCCCAGACGAGCAGTACTTC

D: TRBD2
J: TRBJ2-5
size: many
length: 15
V: TRBV4-2
CDR3: CASSGAGTSEETQYF
DNA: TGTGCCAGCAGCGGGGCCGGGACTAGTGAAGAGACCCAGTACTTC

D: TRBD1
J: TRBJ2-7
size: NA
length: 15
V: TRBV29-1
CDR3: CSVEDWTGASYEQYF
DNA: TGCAGCGTTGAAGATTGGACAGGGGCCTCCTACGAGCAGTACTTC

D: NA
J: TRBJ2-1
size: many
length: 12
V: TRBV3-1
CDR3: CASSQTTLEQFF
DNA: TGTGCCAGCAGCCAAACTACCTTGGAGCAGTTCTTC

D: NA
J: TRBJ2-7
size: NA
length: 13
V: TRBV28
CDR3: CASSLAGPYEQYF
DNA: TGTGCCAGCAGTTTGGCGGGGCCCTACGAGCAGTACTTC

D: NA
J: TRBJ2-7
size: many
length: 13
V: TRBV27
CDR3: CASTGSRFYEQYF
DNA: TGTGCCAGCACCGGGAGCAGGTTCTACGAGCAGTACTTC

D: TRBD2
J: TRBJ2-3
size: many
length: 16
V: TRBV27
CDR3: CASSSPGTSGKGTQYF
DNA: TGTGCCAGCAGTTCCCCCGGGACTAGCGGGAAGGGTACGCAGTATTTT

D: NA
J: TRBJ2-2
size: many
length: 16
V: TRBV5-1
CDR3: CASSSLREALTGELFF
DNA: TGCGCCAGCAGTTCCCTCAGGGAAGCGCTCACCGGGGAGCTGTTTTTT

D: NA
J: TRBJ2-1
size: many
length: 15
V: TRBV28
CDR3: CASSFTEPSYNEQFF
DNA: TGTGCCAGCAGTTTTACGGAACCCTCCTACAATGAGCAGTTCTTC

D: NA
J: TRBJ1-3
size: many
length: 12
V: TRBV12-3/TRBV12-4
CDR3: CASSNNGNTIYF
DNA: TGTGCCAGCAGTAATAATGGAAACACCATATATTTT

D: NA
J: TRBJ2-7
size: many
length: 12
V: TRBV20-1
CDR3: CSARDHRYEQYF
DNA: TGCAGTGCTAGAGATCACCGGTACGAGCAGTACTTC

D: NA
J: TRBJ2-1
size: NA
length: 19
V: TRBV25-1
CDR3: CVSSEGQGPVYWGGSEQFF
DNA: TGTGTCAGCAGTGAGGGGCAGGGGCCGGTTTACTGGGGGGGTAGTGAGCAGTTCTTC

D: TRBD2
J: TRBJ2-7
size: few
length: 15
V: TRBV4-3
CDR3: CASSQESGGSYEQYF
DNA: TGCGCCAGCAGCCAAGAAAGCGGGGGCTCCTACGAGCAGTACTTC

D: NA
J: TRBJ2-2
size: few
length: 12
V: TRBV10-3
CDR3: CAISPNTGELFF
DNA: TGTGCCATCAGCCCTAACACCGGGGAGCTGTTTTTT

D: NA
J: TRBJ1-4
size: many
length: 19
V: TRBV5-1
CDR3: CASSREAVLTGGTNEKLFF
DNA: TGCGCCAGCAGTAGGGAGGCTGTCCTGACCGGAGGGACTAATGAAAAACTGTTTTTT

D: NA
J: TRBJ2-1
size: many
length: 16
V: TRBV28
CDR3: CASSARSPSSYNEQFF
DNA: TGTGCCAGCAGTGCGAGGTCCCCGAGCTCCTACAATGAGCAGTTCTTC

D: NA
J: TRBJ2-4
size: many
length: 12
V: TRBV10-2
CDR3: CASTGTKNIQYF
DNA: TGCGCCAGCACAGGAACAAAAAACATTCAGTACTTC

D: TRBD1
J: TRBJ1-1
size: few
length: 17
V: TRBV14
CDR3: CASSPQIWTGEGTEAFF
DNA: TGTGCCAGCAGCCCGCAAATTTGGACAGGGGAAGGCACTGAAGCTTTCTTT

D: TRBD1
J: TRBJ2-1
size: many
length: 15
V: TRBV9
CDR3: CASSPGGAASNEQFF
DNA: TGTGCCAGCAGCCCAGGGGGTGCAGCGAGCAATGAGCAGTTCTTC

D: NA
J: TRBJ1-2
size: NA
length: 12
V: TRBV10-3
CDR3: CAIKIGDRGYTF
DNA: TGTGCCATCAAAATCGGTGATAGGGGCTACACCTTC

D: TRBD1
J: TRBJ2-5
size: many
length: 15
V: TRBV7-8
CDR3: CASTPPGTGFWVQYF
DNA: TGTGCCAGCACCCCCCCCGGGACAGGATTCTGGGTCCAGTACTTC

D: TRBD1
J: TRBJ2-7
size: many
length: 14
V: TRBV4-3
CDR3: CASSPGTGFDEQYF
DNA: TGCGCCAGCAGCCCCGGGACAGGGTTCGACGAGCAGTACTTC

D: NA
J: TRBJ2-3
size: NA
length: 14
V: TRBV4-2
CDR3: CASSQTGWGDTQYF
DNA: TGTGCCAGCAGCCAAACAGGGTGGGGGGATACGCAGTATTTT

D: NA
J: TRBJ1-4
size: many
length: 15
V: TRBV4-3
CDR3: CASSHPGATNEKLFF
DNA: TGCGCCAGCAGCCACCCAGGAGCAACTAATGAAAAACTGTTTTTT

D: NA
J: TRBJ2-7
size: few
length: 14
V: TRBV15
CDR3: CATSSRDTPYEQYF
DNA: TGTGCCACCAGCAGCCGGGACACTCCCTACGAGCAGTACTTC

D: NA
J: TRBJ2-1
size: many
length: 15
V: TRBV4-3
CDR3: CASSQGSGGYNEQFF
DNA: TGCGCCAGCAGCCAAGGATCAGGGGGGTACAATGAGCAGTTCTTC

D: TRBD2
J: TRBJ2-1
size: many
length: 17
V: TRBV4-3
CDR3: CASSLLAGEGPYNEQFF
DNA: TGCGCCAGCAGCCTGCTAGCGGGAGAAGGGCCCTACAATGAGCAGTTCTTC

D: TRBD2
J: TRBJ2-1
size: many
length: 14
V: TRBV6-4
CDR3: CASSVLAGYNEQFF
DNA: TGTGCCAGCAGTGTCCTAGCGGGGTACAATGAGCAGTTCTTC

D: NA
J: TRBJ2-3
size: NA
length: 14
V: TRBV11-2
CDR3: CASSLEDSTDTQYF
DNA: TGTGCCAGCAGCTTAGAGGATAGCACAGATACGCAGTATTTT